The present entry profiles one T cell receptor beta chain with its context. This clonotype is large (0.1 to 1%) in terms of sample share. It has no known antigen specificity. Base qualities are not recorded, but no much larger clone differs from it by a single base. The data were taken from a study of immune reconstitution after stem cell transplant in scleroderma (dated by TCRdb to the late 2010s). Library prep was done by RT-PCR. Sequencing was carried out with an Illumina MiSeq. Through fastp at Q25 and MiXCR, TCRdb rebuilt clones from the public reads, retaining in-frame beta chains. Records with the same CDR3 protein are collapsed into one entry carrying the most frequent genes and DNA. Here the sample has a few thousand distinct CDR3 sequences; roughly 8% occur a single time. The ten largest account for around 10% of the sample. The CDR3 contains 14 residues, cysteine and phenylalanine counted. The retained sequence is limited to the CDR3, 42 bases, with the frame set at the first base. Relative to germline, V is 2 bases shorter and J is 5 bases shorter, with 10 bases between their ends. The CDR1 and CDR2 encoded by the germline V gene (reference sequence) are LNHNV and YYDKDF.

Sample collection occurred before or after autologous hematopoietic stem cell transplantation (not recorded which). The origin of this receptor is a male donor with systemic sclerosis. The sequence is built from TRBV15 and TRBJ1-5; matching of 6 bases hints at TRBD1 as the D gene. The CDR3 protein is CATSRLQGDQPQHF. In nucleotides, the sequence is TGTGCCACCAGCAGACTACAGGGTGATCAGCCCCAGCATTTT.